The source of this T cell receptor (beta chain) is a study of blood T cells in healthy people across ages (dated by TCRdb to the mid-2010s). Regarding the research as a whole: In model experiments, template switching captured roughly one uniquely barcoded TCR beta cDNA molecule for every two T cells. To avoid experimental bias, donors of different ages were spread randomly across the sequencing lanes. Two additional independent replicas of 1 million unique cDNA reads from the same blood draw were analyzed for two donors (one aged 18 to 29 and one aged 80 or older). Donors were grouped into four age groups: young (average about 15 years), middle-aged (roughly 37), aged (62) and long-lived (roughly 80). Using deep sequencing normalized with unique cDNA molecular identifiers, the study measured how TCR beta repertoire diversity changes with age.

Based on the germline V gene, the CDR1 and CDR2 sequences are ENHRY and SYGVKD. There are 16 amino acids in the CDR3, from cysteine to phenylalanine inclusive. CDR3 DNA only is kept here, 48 bases in frame from base 1. Details on this clonotype: The clone's antigen remains unknown. Per-base qualities were not stored, and no clone one base away is much larger.

Library method: 5' RACE. The reads were generated on an Illumina HiSeq 2500. The second PCR ran for roughly 7 to 12 cycles and used a J-beta primer mix along with a sample-barcoded 5' primer. A template-switch 5' adaptor carrying 12 random nucleotides introduced a unique molecular identifier onto each TCR beta cDNA molecule. At least 3 million CDR3-containing paired-end reads were obtained from each sample. The Mint cDNA synthesis kit, primed by a TRBC-specific oligonucleotide, was used to synthesize first-strand cDNA from all RNA. Following uracil-DNA glycosylase treatment, all cDNA underwent a first 18-cycle PCR with the universal primers M1SS and BC2_uni_R. Per the original workflow: Each sample was normalized by randomly selecting 1 million high-quality reads, each carrying a distinct molecular identifier. Instead of being binned into consensus sequences, reads that shared molecular identifiers were thrown out. MiTCR, with a Q25 quality threshold and the strictest error-elimination algorithm, was used for CDR3 identification, clonotype clustering and error correction. A nonparametric unseen species model with Euler transformation was used to estimate a lower bound on total TCR beta diversity. The raw public reads went through TCRdb reprocessing: fastp at Q25, MiXCR clone calling, in-frame beta chains kept. Identical CDR3 proteins give one entry, which carries the most common genes and DNA. TCRdb's processing, not the authors', yielded these V and J calls. This sample lists approximately 1,100,000 distinct CDR3 sequences; around 43% were detected once. The ten largest clones represent over 15% of the sample.

Paper-wide results and their limitations: Estimates of total diversity from one million sequenced T cells were regarded as lower bounds and underestimates. Because the CMV infection status of the donors was unknown, age-related changes in expanded clonotypes may potentially have been confounded. As age increased, observed TCR beta diversity per million T cells dropped in a roughly linear way, and a significant reduction was already evident by age about 40. A strong correlation was found between observed TCR beta diversity and the percentage of naive T cells measured by flow cytometry. Compared with the aged group, the long-lived group had more naive CD4+ T cells, fewer expanded clones and increased TCR diversity, suggesting age selection. Because profiling used bulk unsorted PBMCs, naive and antigen-experienced compartments could not be compared conclusively.

Systemically healthy Caucasian individuals from Russia, 39 in total and aged about 6 to 100 years, were included as donors. About 10 milliliters of peripheral blood were collected from each donor into EDTA-treated Vacutainer tubes. Ficoll-Paque density-gradient centrifugation was used to isolate PBMCs, with at least 6.5 million obtained per sample. Trizol reagent was used to extract total RNA from PBMCs, with at least 5 micrograms per sample. For every donor, flow cytometry on a PBMC aliquot measured the percentage of naive CD45RAhigh/CD27high T cells. This clonotype originated in a woman in her fifties or sixties in good health. Sequenced input: blood. The chain joins TRBV10-3 to TRBJ2-4; TRBD2 matches 9 bases in the middle. The DNA end is a closer match to TRBJ2-7, so the J assignment may be wrong. CDR3 region: CAISDPLREGFREQYF. The sequence in DNA is TGTGCCATCAGTGACCCCCTGCGGGAGGGGTTCCGCGAGCAGTACTTC.